Following are 25 T cell receptor beta chains from one sample sequenced in a study of CD4+ T cells in melanoma. Measured with immunoSEQ multiplex PCR; TCRdb has only the in-frame clones, and not every one. The sample includes roughly 110,000 clones, around 92% seen only once; the top ten take 2.5% to 3.5%. The sample comprised peripheral blood. The receptors come from a human donor with melanoma.

The chain is built from TRBV9 and TRBJ2-2; the D gene is possibly TRBD1 (6 bases). Germline CDR1 reads SGDLS; CDR2 reads YYNGEE. The CDR3 is 17 amino acids. Trimming shortened V by 1 base and J by 5 bases, and 18 bases separated the two germline ends. The CDR3 DNA is TGTGCCAGCAGCGTAACAGGGAAGGGGCTAAAAACCGGGGAGCTGTTTTTT. Protein product: CASSVTGKGLKTGELFF.

CDR3 DNA sequence: TGTGCCAGCAGCTTGGACCAAGAGACCCAGTACTTC. This sequence encodes CASSLDQETQYF. The chain combines TRBV5-6 with TRBJ2-5; D unclear. Germline V CDR1 and CDR2: SGHDT, YYEEEE. This CDR3 has 12 residues. V dropped 0 bases and J dropped 0 bases, with 0 bases sitting between them.

The rearrangement uses TRBV30 and TRBJ1-6; tentative D call: TRBD1 (5 bases). Germline lookup yields CDR1 GTSNPN and CDR2 SVGIG (reference sequence). This CDR3 comprises 15 residues. V gave up 4 bases and J gave up 5 bases, with 15 bases separating them. This CDR3 is CAWTLGRPNNSPLHF. The DNA of the CDR3 is TGTGCCTGGACCCTGGGACGGCCTAATAATTCACCCCTCCACTTT.

The CDR3 is CASSYRGVTYEKLFF. CDR3 sequence (DNA): TGTGCCAGCAGTTACCGTGGGGTTACCTATGAAAAACTGTTTTTT. J is TRBJ1-4 and V is TRBV6-5; unclear D gene. The V end was cut by 2 bases, the J end by 6 bases, with 13 bases between. This CDR3 has 15 residues. Germline V gene lookup returns CDR1 MNHEY and CDR2 SVGAGI.

J is TRBJ2-1 and V is TRBV27, with 9 bases aligning to TRBD2. Trimming took 2 bases from V and 7 from J; bases not matched to a gene: 6. The CDR3 has 15 residues. Germline lookup yields CDR1 MNHEY and CDR2 SMNVEV (reference sequence). The CDR3 reads CASSLISSGINEQFF. CDR3 DNA sequence: TGTGCCAGCAGTTTAATTTCTAGCGGGATAAATGAGCAGTTCTTC.

V gene TRBV28 combines with J gene TRBJ1-1; no clear D gene. The CDR3 is 12 residues long. CDR1 is MDHEN and CDR2 is SYDVKM in the germline V gene. V was pared by 1 base and J by 4 bases, with 4 bases between. The CDR3 protein is CASSLLVTEAFF. In DNA form, the CDR3 reads TGTGCCAGCAGTTTATTGGTCACTGAAGCTTTCTTT.

The J gene is TRBJ2-2, the V gene TRBV4-3; a weak D match, TRBD2 (5 bases). Germline loops: CDR1 LGHNA, CDR2 YSLEER. The CDR3 loop spans 17 amino acids. V lost 0 bases and J lost 0, with 11 bases in between. The CDR3 protein is CASSQDESGSNTGELFF. CDR3 nucleotides: TGCGCCAGCAGCCAAGACGAAAGCGGCTCGAACACCGGGGAGCTGTTTTTT.

The J gene is TRBJ2-7, the V gene TRBV6-5, with 8 bases lining up with TRBD1. The germline gives CDR1 MNHEY, CDR2 SVGAGI. The CDR3 is made up of 15 amino acids. Trimming cost V 7 bases and J 1 base; bases outside gene matches: 9. The CDR3 reads CASTKDRDFSYEQYF. As DNA, the CDR3 is TGTGCCAGCACCAAGGACAGGGATTTTTCCTACGAGCAGTACTTC.

The chain recombines TRBV7-2 with TRBJ2-3; D is possibly TRBD1 or TRBD2 (5 bases each). V dropped 4 bases and J dropped 2 bases, with 10 bases sitting between them. The CDR3 loop spans 14 amino acids. Per germline, CDR1 SGHTA and CDR2 FQGNSA. CDR3 in DNA: TGTGCCAGCAGCTCGGGACCCAACACAGATACGCAGTATTTT. Translating gives CASSSGPNTDTQYF.

The V and J genes are TRBV27 and TRBJ1-2; unclear D gene. This CDR3 contains 15 residues. Trimming pared 1 base from V and 7 bases from J, leaving 16 bases between. The germline V gene encodes CDR1 MNHEY and CDR2 SMNVEV (reference sequence). The CDR3 spells CASSLWGPGLGGYTF. DNA of the CDR3: TGTGCCAGCAGTTTATGGGGTCCGGGCTTGGGTGGCTACACCTTC.

The chain links TRBV10-3 to TRBJ2-7; no definite D call. Germline lookup yields CDR1 ENHRY and CDR2 SYGVKD. The CDR3 consists of 15 residues. Between the trimmed V and J ends, which lost 2 bases and 4 bases, there was a span of 15 bases. DNA of the CDR3: TGTGCCATCAGTGAGGGCGGAATACCCGATTACGAGCAGTACTTC. Amino acid sequence: CAISEGGIPDYEQYF.

The rearrangement uses TRBV18 and TRBJ2-3; D is uncertain. Germline loops: CDR1 KGHSH, CDR2 LQKENI. The CDR3 loop spans 13 amino acids. Deletions cut 7 bases from V and 0 bases from J, with 8 bases between. CDR3: CASLPPSTDTQYF. The DNA for the CDR3 is TGTGCCAGCTTGCCCCCAAGCACAGATACGCAGTATTTT.

The chain uses TRBV5-6 and TRBJ2-2; possible D gene TRBD2, 6 bases. The CDR3 sequence is 13 residues long. V was clipped by 6 bases and J by 5 bases, with 11 bases between them. Germline loops: CDR1 SGHDT, CDR2 YYEEEE. Here the CDR3 DNA reads TGTGCCAGCACCGGGAGTCGAACCGGGGAGCTGTTTTTT. This encodes CASTGSRTGELFF.

The chain recombines TRBV10-3 with TRBJ2-1; D is undetermined. Germline CDR1 and CDR2: ENHRY and SYGVKD. Trimming pared 4 bases from V and 5 bases from J, leaving 6 bases between. This CDR3 is 12 amino acids long. The CDR3 sequence: CAISGSHNEQFF. The CDR3 DNA reads TGTGCCATCAGTGGGTCGCACAATGAGCAGTTCTTC.

This chain uses TRBV27 with TRBJ2-1; D may be TRBD1 or TRBD2 (6 bases each). The CDR3 extends over 16 amino acids. The V gene lost 1 base and the J gene lost 0 bases, with 10 bases spanning the gap. Germline CDR1 MNHEY, CDR2 SMNVEV (reference sequence). The CDR3 DNA is TGTGCCAGCAGTTTATGGGGGGCTAGCTCCTACAATGAGCAGTTCTTC. Translated, it gives CASSLWGASSYNEQFF.

In this sample, this clone turned up once. This chain links TRBV11-2 with TRBJ2-3; D remains ambiguous. The CDR3 consists of 13 residues. The germline V gene encodes CDR1 SGHAT and CDR2 FQNNGV. V was pared by 3 bases and J by 4 bases, with 8 bases between. The CDR3 DNA sequence: TGTGCCAGCAGCTTCCCACGTCCAGATACGCAGTATTTT. This sequence encodes CASSFPRPDTQYF.

The chain carries TRBV6-1 and TRBJ2-3; D possibly corresponds to TRBD1 (5 bases). The CDR3 length is 15 residues. The germline CDR1 and CDR2 sequences are MNHNS and SASEGT. Deletions cut 7 bases from V and 0 bases from J, with 14 bases between. CDR3 sequence reads: CASNPGPRSTDTQYF. The CDR3 DNA follows: TGTGCCAGCAATCCAGGGCCTCGGAGCACAGATACGCAGTATTTT.

In nucleotides, the CDR3 is TGTGCCAGCAGCTCGACAACAAAAGAGACCCAGTACTTC. Protein: CASSSTTKETQYF. This chain joins TRBV7-9 and TRBJ2-5; no clear D gene. The CDR3 sequence is 13 residues long. Germline V gene lookup returns CDR1 SEHNR and CDR2 FQNEAQ (reference sequence). Between the trimmed V and J ends, which lost 4 bases and 3 bases, there was a span of 9 bases.

The CDR3 nucleotides are TGTGCCAGCAGTTTGGACAGGGCTCCGGGTGAGCAGTACTTC. Residues: CASSLDRAPGEQYF. The chain couples TRBV27 to TRBJ2-7, with 8 bases aligning to TRBD1. The trim removed 3 bases at V and 7 bases at J, leaving 8 bases unmatched. Germline V gene data show CDR1 as MNHEY and CDR2 as SMNVEV (reference sequence). This CDR3 comprises 14 residues.

DNA for the CDR3: TGTGCCAGCAGCTTAGGCGGGGGGGCTAGCACAGATACGCAGTATTTT. Protein: CASSLGGGASTDTQYF. This chain connects TRBV7-3 to TRBJ2-3; 9 bases are shared with TRBD2. CDR3 length: 16 amino acids. The trim removed 2 bases at V and 0 bases at J, leaving 3 bases unmatched. From germline, CDR1 is SGHTA and CDR2 FQGTGA.

In DNA form, the CDR3 reads TGTGCCAGCAGTGAATACGGACGGGAGACCCAGTACTTC. Its translation: CASSEYGRETQYF. This chain joins TRBV2 and TRBJ2-5; unclear D gene. V was pared by 2 bases and J by 5 bases, with 9 bases between. The germline V gene encodes CDR1 SNHLY and CDR2 FYNNEI. The CDR3 consists of 13 residues.

This chain uses TRBV11-3 with TRBJ2-2; D is unresolved. Trimming stripped 11 bases from V and 2 bases from J, with 12 bases between. Germline V gene sequence: CDR1 SGHNT, CDR2 YENEEA. The CDR3 spans 13 residues. The CDR3 protein is CASVEPNTGELFF. The CDR3 DNA reads TGTGCCTCGGTGGAACCAAACACCGGGGAGCTGTTTTTT.

V and J are TRBV10-2 and TRBJ2-5; the D call may be TRBD1 or TRBD2 (5 bases each). With 2 bases removed from V and 4 bases from J, the gap between germline ends came to 14 bases. Germline CDR1 reads WSHSY; CDR2 reads SAAADI. The CDR3 spans 15 residues. In DNA, the CDR3 is TGCGCCAGCAGTGAGGTGGGGGTAGCTGTAGAGACCCAGTACTTC. Its protein product is CASSEVGVAVETQYF.

The chain links TRBV5-4 to TRBJ2-3; 9 bases agree with TRBD1. Germline V gene sequence: CDR1 SGHNT, CDR2 YYREEE (reference sequence). J lost 2 bases, V lost 4 bases, and 14 bases had no gene match. The CDR3 runs 18 residues. As DNA, the CDR3 is TGTGCCAGCAGCGGCCGGGACAGGGAAATCGGTGACACAGATACGCAGTATTTT. Translation: CASSGRDREIGDTDTQYF.

The chain uses TRBV4-3 and TRBJ2-3; 7 bases are a match to TRBD2. Germline loops: CDR1 LGHNA, CDR2 YSLEER. V lost 1 base to trimming and J lost 0 bases; unmatched junction nucleotides: 4. This CDR3 spans 16 amino acids. Here the CDR3 DNA reads TGCGCCAGCAGCCAAGGGACTAGTCCTAGCACAGATACGCAGTATTTT. It encodes CASSQGTSPSTDTQYF.